These 14 T cell receptor beta chains came from one sample sequenced in a study of T cell responses to AZD1222 COVID-19 vaccine. Assay used: immunoSEQ multiplex PCR; TCRdb lists only in-frame clones, some missing. Of 150,000 to 200,000 clones listed, around 88% are singletons. The specimen comprised peripheral blood, sampled 28 days after the second AZD1222 dose. These receptors were taken from an adult who received the AZD1222 COVID-19 vaccine.

The V and J genes are TRBV29-1 and TRBJ2-5; 9 bases are shared with TRBD2. The CDR3 runs 14 residues. In germline, CDR1 is SQVTM, CDR2 ANQGSEA. V lost 4 bases to trimming and J lost 9 bases; unmatched junction nucleotides: 12. In DNA form, the CDR3 reads TGCAGCGTTGGGGTAGCGGGGGCCGTGGTGGCCCAGTACTTC. Amino acid sequence: CSVGVAGAVVAQYF.

This chain uses TRBV28 with TRBJ2-7, with TRBD2 identical over 10 bases. The V gene end was trimmed by 6 bases and the J gene end by 1 base; junction bases not matched to a gene: 15. The CDR3 has 18 residues. Germline V gene sequence: CDR1 MDHEN, CDR2 SYDVKM. The CDR3: CASSYPFLVAGGSYEQYF. In DNA form, the CDR3 reads TGTGCCAGCAGCTACCCATTCCTCGTAGCGGGGGGTTCCTACGAGCAGTACTTC.

This clone has just a few counts. Other nucleotide sequences in the sample specify the same CDR3. The V gene is TRBV3-1 (or the pseudogene TRBV3-2), the J gene TRBJ1-6; 11 nucleotides align to TRBD1. The junction had 1 base not matched to a gene; V was cut back by 3 bases and J by 6 bases. The CDR3 totals 15 residues. Looked up from germline, CDR1 is LGHDT and CDR2 is YNNKEL (reference sequence). The CDR3 here is CASSQGTGGNSPLHF. The CDR3 nucleotides are TGTGCCAGCAGCCAGGGGACAGGGGGTAATTCACCCCTCCACTTT.

The V and J genes are TRBV9 and TRBJ1-4; 9 nucleotides align to TRBD1. The CDR3 sequence is 14 residues long. Germline V gene sequence: CDR1 SGDLS, CDR2 YYNGEE. After removal of 2 bases from V and 8 bases from J, the junction contained 4 bases not matched to a gene. Here the CDR3 reads CASSVGTGREKLFF. CDR3 coding DNA: TGTGCCAGCAGCGTGGGGACAGGGCGAGAAAAACTGTTTTTT.

The chain carries TRBV25-1 and TRBJ2-7; maybe TRBD1 (5 bases). With 6 bases removed from V and 7 bases from J, the gap between germline ends came to 13 bases. Germline CDR1 MGHDK, CDR2 SYGVNS. This CDR3 spans 12 amino acids. Written as DNA, the CDR3 is TGTGCCAGCAGACACGACAGCCCGGAGCAGTACTTC. Protein sequence: CASRHDSPEQYF.

The V and J genes are TRBV21-1 and TRBJ1-1; the table gives TRBD1 as D, unverified against the DNA. TRBV21-1 is tagged as a pseudogene. There are 16 residues in the CDR3. The CDR3 here is CASSLGATGEGVGAFF. CDR3 coding DNA: TGTGCCAGCAGCCTAGGAGCGACAGGGGAAGGAGTAGGAGCTTTCTTT.

The chain links TRBV3-1 (or the pseudogene TRBV3-2) to TRBJ2-1; 8 bases are a match to TRBD2. Trimming cost V 2 bases and J 5 bases; bases outside gene matches: 8. Germline CDR1 LGHDT, CDR2 YNNKEL (reference sequence). The CDR3 length is 16 residues. The CDR3 reads CASSQYSLAVDNEQFF. The CDR3 nucleotides are TGTGCCAGCAGCCAATATTCACTAGCGGTCGACAATGAGCAGTTCTTC.

V is TRBV11-3 and J is TRBJ2-1; perhaps TRBD2 as D (5 bases). This CDR3 is 15 amino acids long. The V gene lost 0 bases and the J gene lost 7 bases, with 13 bases spanning the gap. Germline CDR1 and CDR2: SGHNT and YENEEA. This chain's CDR3 is CASSLDTRVENEQFF. The CDR3 DNA reads TGTGCCAGCAGCTTAGACACTAGGGTTGAGAATGAGCAGTTCTTC.

In DNA form, the CDR3 reads TGTGCCAGCAGCTTCGACAGGAATCAGCCCCAGCATTTT. Its protein product is CASSFDRNQPQHF. The chain links TRBV7-2 to TRBJ1-5, with D maybe TRBD1 (6 bases). The CDR3 runs 13 residues. Germline V gives CDR1 SGHTA, CDR2 FQGNSA. Trimming shortened V by 3 bases and J by 4 bases, and 7 bases separated the two germline ends.

J is TRBJ1-2 and V is TRBV6-5, with a possible D match to TRBD1 (5 bases). This CDR3 is 14 amino acids long. Germline CDR1 and CDR2: MNHEY and SVGAGI. Trimming removed 6 bases at V and 2 bases at J, with 13 bases between. The CDR3 reads CASSPGRRNYGYTF. As DNA, the CDR3 is TGTGCCAGCAGCCCGGGACGGCGCAACTATGGCTACACCTTC.

Concerning this clone: The identical CDR3 is also encoded by other nucleotide sequences in the sample. The rearrangement joins TRBV12-3 or TRBV12-4 to TRBJ2-7; D is undetermined. V was cut by 5 bases and J by 2 bases, with 7 bases left in between. This CDR3 is 12 amino acids long. As DNA, the CDR3 is TGTGCCAGCAGTCTTGGGACCTACGAGCAGTACTTC. This translates into CASSLGTYEQYF.

J is TRBJ1-5 and V is TRBV30; perhaps TRBD1 as D (6 bases). Trimming took off 1 base at V and 1 base at J, with 8 bases between the two ends. Germline lookup yields CDR1 GTSNPN and CDR2 SVGIG (reference sequence). The CDR3 totals 14 residues. DNA of the CDR3: TGTGCCTGGAGTGCGGGACAAAGCAATCAGCCCCAGCATTTT. It encodes CAWSAGQSNQPQHF. Looking up the rest from reference TRBV30 and TRBJ1-5 gives the full variable domain: SQTIHQWPATLVQPVGSPLSLECTVEGTSNPNLYWYRQAAGRGLQLLFYSVGIGQISSEVPQNLSASRPQDRQFILSSKKLLLSDSGFYLCAWSAGQSNQPQHFGDGTRLSIL.

This chain connects TRBV7-6 to TRBJ1-2; TRBD1 agrees at 8 bases. The V gene's germline CDR1 is SGHVS and CDR2 FNYEAQ. The CDR3 length is 16 residues. V lost 2 bases and J lost 5; bases outside the gene matches: 10. The DNA of the CDR3 is TGTGCCAGCAGCTTATATCCCGACAGGGGAGGATATGGCTACACCTTC. Its translation is CASSLYPDRGGYGYTF.

The chain links TRBV5-1 to TRBJ2-1; possibly TRBD2 for D (7 bases). The V gene lost 0 bases and the J gene lost 6 bases, with 16 bases spanning the gap. The CDR3 is 16 amino acids. Germline V lookup: CDR1 SGHRS, CDR2 YFSETQ. The CDR3, as DNA: TGCGCCAGCAGCTTGGTCGGGGGGCGTTCCGGCAATGAGCAGTTCTTC. This translates into CASSLVGGRSGNEQFF. The whole variable domain, filled in from reference TRBV5-1 and TRBJ2-1, reads KAGVTQTPRYLIKTRGQQVTLSCSPISGHRSVSWYQQTPGQGLQFLFEYFSETQRNKGNFPGRFSGRQFSNSRSEMNVSTLELGDSALYLCASSLVGGRSGNEQFFGPGTRLTVL.